A selection of T cell receptor beta chains follows, all from one sample in a study of T-cell memory formation after mild COVID-19. A single record per CDR3 protein comes from TCRdb applying MiXCR to the 5' RACE reads. The table has fewer than 500,000 distinct CDR3 sequences, about 23% seen once. Specimen: PBMCs or a T cell subset sorted from them (not recorded which). The receptors derive from an adult woman who had mild COVID-19 (a few samples of this study predate the infection). Cell type and time point are not known. Both conserved end residues are trimmed from each CDR3. D genes are given only for firm matches. The listing skips clone size in some rows; elsewhere it reads once, few, many or a size class.

few	TRBJ1-1	TRBV20-1	TRBD1	SASGETPTGMNTEAF
few	TRBJ2-1	TRBV4-2	.	ASSQSRRVANEQF
.	TRBJ2-2	TRBV29-1	.	SVRTGTGELF
few	TRBJ2-1	TRBV5-1	.	ASSLGLESNNEQF
.	TRBJ2-7	TRBV9	.	ASSVHGEALASPGEQY
.	TRBJ2-1	TRBV3-1	.	ASSLSGVYEQF
few	TRBJ1-1	TRBV20-1	.	SARRLETNTEAF
few	TRBJ2-7	TRBV7-8	.	ASSTSAADSYEQY
.	TRBJ1-1	TRBV2	.	ASSILVNTEAF
few	TRBJ2-7	TRBV20-1	.	SASVRGRRRTTYEQY
few	TRBJ2-7	TRBV7-9	TRBD1	ASSSPGTGKSYEQY
few	TRBJ2-2	TRBV5-1	.	ASSSGTSPRELF
many	TRBJ2-7	TRBV9	.	ASSPRTDNSYEQY
.	TRBJ2-5	TRBV7-6	.	ASSQSRAQETQY
few	TRBJ2-7	TRBV5-1	.	ASSLAGPDEQY
.	TRBJ2-7	TRBV19	.	ASSLGVQGYEQY
.	TRBJ2-6	TRBV7-3	.	ASSLSPTSGANVLT
.	TRBJ2-7	TRBV24-1	.	ATSSGAPPYEQY
few	TRBJ1-3	TRBV7-3	.	ASSSLGGARGNTIY
.	TRBJ1-2	TRBV29-1	TRBD1	SVLADRDYGYT
many	TRBJ2-2	TRBV10-3	.	AISVRENTGELF
.	TRBJ2-3	TRBV7-9	.	ARNPILQGSDTQY
.	TRBJ2-3	TRBV6-6	TRBD1	ASRPTPGQGSTDTQY
many	TRBJ2-7	TRBV12-3/TRBV12-4	.	ASSLGGVYEQY
.	TRBJ1-2	TRBV28	TRBD1	ASSLYVGTGVFKVGGYT
few	TRBJ2-6	TRBV4-1	.	ASTPQSGANVLT
few	TRBJ2-5	TRBV7-9	.	ASSSGIEETQY
.	TRBJ1-3	TRBV6-6	.	ASHLGGLENTIY
few	TRBJ2-7	TRBV5-1	.	ASSFYPPTGTSYEQY
.	TRBJ2-7	TRBV29-1	.	SVRTAFNYEQY
.	TRBJ1-1	TRBV9	TRBD1	ASSTAVPGQPTEAF
few	TRBJ2-7	TRBV7-9	.	ASSQDEQY
.	TRBJ2-3	TRBV4-1	.	ASSQEFGSLTDTQY
few	TRBJ2-7	TRBV7-9	.	ASSMMDLYEQY
.	TRBJ2-1	TRBV11-2	.	ASSLVSLAVHEQF
.	TRBJ1-1	TRBV7-2	.	ASSLGGYSRTEAF
.	TRBJ2-7	TRBV3-1	TRBD2	ASSYGGKDWYEQY
.	TRBJ1-2	TRBV30	TRBD1	AWKAYWQGVYGYT
.	TRBJ1-1	TRBV5-1	.	ASSLVANTEAF
few	TRBJ1-5	TRBV12-3/TRBV12-4	.	ASSAGLMRAMGQPQH
.	TRBJ2-5	TRBV5-1	TRBD2	ASSLGSGGAETQY
few	TRBJ2-7	TRBV11-2	TRBD2	ASSLGGGYHEQY
once	TRBJ2-7	TRBV20-1	.	SAPGLTTYEQY
few	TRBJ2-3	TRBV7-9	TRBD1	ASSQQGETDTQY
.	TRBJ2-7	TRBV29-1	TRBD1	SVGDSLEQY
.	TRBJ1-1	TRBV11-3	.	ASKETGNTEAF
.	TRBJ1-5	TRBV4-3	.	ASSQDFLYSNQPQH
few	TRBJ2-7	TRBV3-1	TRBD2	ASSRGMGLAGEY
.	TRBJ2-5	TRBV7-9	.	ASSARDFLETQY
few	TRBJ2-4	TRBV6-2/TRBV6-3	.	ASSYMMEGIQY
.	TRBJ2-1	TRBV7-2	TRBD2	ASSVRLAGGI
many	TRBJ1-3	TRBV10-2	.	ASSDWGILGNTIY
.	TRBJ2-2	TRBV13	TRBD2	ASSPIAGAANTGELF
few	TRBJ2-7	TRBV7-2	.	ASSLLGGGFDEQY
few	TRBJ2-1	TRBV7-9	TRBD1	ASSPTGAYSYNEQF
once	TRBJ2-3	TRBV12-3/TRBV12-4	TRBD2	ASSLTSRLAGGRVDTQY
few	TRBJ1-2	TRBV6-5	.	ASTRGGGEDYGYT